The sequence of this T cell receptor (beta chain) was determined in a study of neurological immune-mediated disorders. Study-wide results and caveats: It was the repertoires of 18 of 34 multiple sclerosis patients that phylogenetic grouping placed in one related-CDR3 cluster, which is a possible signature.

MiXCR, run by TCRdb on the 5' RACE reads, gives a single entry per CDR3 protein. The sample carries about 70,000 distinct CDR3 sequences, roughly 3% recorded once. This CDR3 has 15 amino acids. Germline values: CDR1 SGHNT, CDR2 YYREEE (reference sequence). Trimming stripped 5 bases from V and 2 bases from J, with 13 bases between. At least ten counts were recorded for this clonotype. What it recognizes is unknown. The sequence derives from a woman between 50 and 59 years old with multiple sclerosis. The sample taken for sequencing was PBMCs. The chain joins TRBV5-4 to TRBJ2-2; tentative D call: TRBD2 (5 bases). The CDR3 region has the DNA TGTGCCAGCAGTTCGAGGAGCGGAAACACCGGGGAGCTGTTTTTT. This codes for CASSSRSGNTGELFF.